This T cell receptor (beta chain) was captured by sequencing in a study of early T cells in non-severe SARS-CoV-2 infection. Study overall: Chains stayed unpaired after sequencing of bulk RNA from unsorted whole blood.

V dropped 5 bases and J dropped 6; count of bases not matched to a gene: 9. This CDR3 spans 14 amino acids. Germline V CDR1 and CDR2: SGHAT, FQNNGV. Study results and caveats: Database matching using VDJdb favored anti-spike CD8 responses, with private and CD4 specificities left missing.

Unique molecular identifiers were added to individual cDNA molecules. One entry per CDR3 protein results from TCRdb running MiXCR on the 5' RACE reads. The repertoire holds about 98,000 distinct CDR3 sequences, with about 12% as singletons. This clonotype has more than one count but fewer than ten. Its antigen is currently unknown. The gene calls are TRBV11-2 and TRBJ2-7; 8 positions match TRBD2. Sequenced material: whole blood. This TCR came from an adult who was a healthcare worker with PCR-confirmed SARS-CoV-2 infection or an uninfected control (not recorded which). The CDR3 reads CASSTWREAGEQYF. The DNA of the CDR3 is TGTGCCAGCAGCACATGGCGGGAGGCCGGCGAGCAGTACTTC.